This TCR beta chain was identified during a study of blood T cells in healthy people across ages. This CDR3 contains 20 residues. V lost 5 bases, J lost 8 bases, and 36 bases lay in between. For the second PCR, which ran for about 6 to 11 cycles, a sample-barcoded 5' primer and a J-beta primer mix were used. In TCRdb, the 5' RACE reads were re-called with MiXCR into one record per CDR3 protein. The sample yields roughly 1.4 million distinct CDR3 sequences, approximately 59% seen once. Each sample yielded at least 6 micrograms of PBMC total RNA. V usage is TRBV12-3 or TRBV12-4 and J usage is TRBJ1-2; no definite D call. The sample consisted of blood. The clonotype was recovered from a man aged 18-30 years in good health. The CDR3 is CASSALSAPTPEGGYIGYTF. The CDR3 bases are TGTGCCAGCAGTGCTCTTAGTGCGCCTACACCGGAGGGAGGGTATATCGGCTACACCTTC.